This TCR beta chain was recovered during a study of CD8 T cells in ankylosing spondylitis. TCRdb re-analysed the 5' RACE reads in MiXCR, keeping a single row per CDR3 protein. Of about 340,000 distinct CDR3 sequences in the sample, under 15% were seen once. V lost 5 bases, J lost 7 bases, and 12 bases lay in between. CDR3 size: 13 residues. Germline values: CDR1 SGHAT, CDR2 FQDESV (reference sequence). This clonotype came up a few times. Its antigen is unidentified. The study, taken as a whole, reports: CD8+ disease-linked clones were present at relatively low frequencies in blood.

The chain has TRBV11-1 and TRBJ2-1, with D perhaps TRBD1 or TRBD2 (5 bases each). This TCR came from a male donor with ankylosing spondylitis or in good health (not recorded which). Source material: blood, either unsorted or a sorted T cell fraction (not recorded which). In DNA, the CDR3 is TGTGCCAGCAGCCTGACGGGGCGGAATGAGCAGTTCTTC. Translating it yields CASSLTGRNEQFF.